Described below is a single T cell receptor beta chain sequence and its context. Antigen: not known. One entry per CDR3 protein, called by TCRdb with MiXCR from the RT-PCR reads. The repertoire consists of hundreds of thousands of distinct CDR3 sequences, with about 20% occurring once and the leading ten covering around a tenth. This sample is drawn from a study of response to subunit inactivated influenza vaccine. Study-level findings and limits: Authors suggested each seasonal flu vaccination may recruit only limited numbers of new T cells.

Germline assignment: CDR1 MDHEN and CDR2 SYDVKM. The CDR3 is 14 amino acids. V trimming: 3 bases; J trimming: 9 bases; junction bases outside the gene matches: 7. The sequence was obtained from a man aged 50 to 69 who received an inactivated influenza vaccine. The starting material was PBMCs from blood, obtained approximately 20 months after vaccination. The rearrangement uses TRBV28 and TRBJ2-1, with TRBD2 matching 8 bases. The CDR3 DNA reads TGTGCCAGCAGTTTTCTCGGGAGGGTTGTTGAGCAGTTCTTC. This encodes CASSFLGRVVEQFF.